The rows below give T cell receptor beta chains drawn from one sample of a study of blood T cells in healthy people across ages. TCRdb fed the 5' RACE reads into MiXCR, producing one record per CDR3 protein. Of about 1.1 million distinct CDR3 sequences in the sample, more than 30% are singletons; the top ten hold around 14%. The sample was blood. Receptor source: a man between 18 and 35 years old in good health. CDR3s include the opening cysteine and the closing phenylalanine or tryptophan. Each record gives: V gene, clone size, J gene, D gene, CDR3 length, CDR3 protein, CDR3 DNA. A D gene is named only where the DNA matches it firmly. Size values are once, few and many counts, or a class for expanded clones, and some rows have none.

>TRBV6-2/TRBV6-3|NA|TRBJ1-5|NA|18
CASSYGRRGGYSNQPQHF
TGTGCCAGCAGTTACGGGAGGCGGGGGGGTTATAGCAATCAGCCCCAGCATTTT
>TRBV20-1|once|TRBJ1-1|NA|13
CSARDEGGRGAFF
TGCAGTGCTAGAGACGAGGGGGGGCGAGGAGCTTTCTTT
>TRBV12-3/TRBV12-4|few|TRBJ1-2|NA|13
CASSRDVYYGYTF
TGTGCCAGCAGCCGCGACGTCTACTATGGCTACACCTTC
>TRBV2|NA|TRBJ1-3|NA|13
CASQGAPRNTIYF
TGTGCCAGCCAGGGTGCCCCGCGAAACACCATATATTTT
>TRBV9|few|TRBJ1-4|NA|14
CASSPSGVREKLFF
TGTGCCAGCAGCCCCTCGGGGGTCCGCGAAAAACTGTTTTTT
>TRBV7-8|NA|TRBJ1-5|NA|14
CASSLAGDGQPQHF
TGTGCCAGCAGCTTAGCGGGGGACGGTCAGCCCCAGCATTTT
>TRBV20-1|NA|TRBJ2-1|NA|15
CSAQGGRGGYNEQFF
TGCAGTGCTCAGGGGGGGCGGGGCGGTTACAATGAGCAGTTCTTC
>TRBV5-4|NA|TRBJ1-1|TRBD1|18
CASSPTKPGQGYIGGAFF
TGTGCCAGCAGCCCCACCAAGCCCGGACAGGGGTATATCGGTGGGGCTTTCTTT
>TRBV4-3|few|TRBJ2-7|TRBD1|14
CASSQDGTGHEQYF
TGCGCCAGCAGCCAAGACGGGACAGGTCACGAGCAGTACTTC
>TRBV20-1|few|TRBJ2-1|TRBD2|15
CSGTPGTSAFNEQFF
TGCAGTGGCACCCCCGGGACTAGTGCCTTCAATGAGCAGTTCTTC
>TRBV15|NA|TRBJ1-1|NA|15
CATSRDLGRNTEAFF
TGTGCCACCAGCAGAGATCTAGGGAGGAACACTGAAGCTTTCTTT
>TRBV20-1|NA|TRBJ2-2|TRBD2|13
CSAREAGEGELFF
TGCAGTGCTAGAGAGGCGGGGGAAGGGGAGCTGTTTTTT
>TRBV29-1|NA|TRBJ2-5|NA|11
CNVSQWGEQYF
TGCAACGTTTCCCAGTGGGGTGAGCAGTACTTC
>TRBV20-1|few|TRBJ1-4|NA|16
CSARAYSTQSNEKLFF
TGCAGTGCTAGAGCCTACTCGACACAGAGTAATGAAAAACTGTTTTTT
>TRBV10-3|NA|TRBJ1-1|NA|13
CAITKGPNTEAFF
TGTGCCATCACTAAGGGACCGAACACTGAAGCTTTCTTT
>TRBV4-1|few|TRBJ2-1|TRBD2|18
CASSQVAGGLNSYNEQFF
TGCGCCAGCAGCCAAGTAGCGGGGGGGCTTAATTCCTACAATGAGCAGTTCTTC
>TRBV12-3/TRBV12-4|NA|TRBJ2-1|TRBD2|16
CASSFSGGIPYNEQFF
TGTGCCAGCAGTTTTTCGGGGGGGATACCCTACAATGAGCAGTTCTTC
>TRBV12-3/TRBV12-4|once|TRBJ2-3|NA|15
CASSSLAVTADTQYF
TGTGCCAGCAGTTCTTTAGCGGTAACCGCAGATACGCAGTATTTT
>TRBV4-1|many|TRBJ1-4|NA|12
CASSQVYEKLFF
TGCGCCAGCAGCCAGGTCTATGAAAAACTGTTTTTT
>TRBV6-5|NA|TRBJ1-1|NA|14
CASRWGSQNTEAFF
TGTGCCAGCAGGTGGGGCAGTCAGAACACTGAAGCTTTCTTT
>TRBV7-2|NA|TRBJ2-7|TRBD1|15
CASSLAGQTYNEQYF
TGTGCCAGCAGCTTAGCGGGACAGACCTACAATGAGCAGTACTTC
>TRBV19|NA|TRBJ2-1|NA|15
CASSTALSSYNEQFF
TGTGCCAGTAGTACAGCCCTGAGCTCCTACAATGAGCAGTTCTTC
>TRBV3-1|NA|TRBJ2-1|NA|14
CASSQRDGFYEQFF
TGTGCCAGCAGCCAGAGGGACGGCTTCTACGAGCAGTTCTTC
>TRBV7-9|NA|TRBJ2-5|NA|14
CASSSGMRSETQYF
TGTGCCAGCAGCTCGGGTATGAGGTCGGAGACCCAGTACTTC